The 7 T cell receptor beta chains in this list originate from one sample, sequenced in a study of OX40 agonist ivuxolimab in advanced cancers. Measured with immunoSEQ multiplex PCR; TCRdb has only the in-frame clones, and not every one. Among 72,000 or so clones listed, 80% were seen once. The source material was CD4+ or CD8+ T cells sorted from blood, sampled in a trial of the OX40 agonist ivuxolimab. The receptor set was obtained from an adult with an advanced solid tumor such as melanoma, head and neck, liver or kidney cancer.

In this sample, this clone turned up a few times. The chain employs TRBV7-9 and TRBJ1-1; tentative D call: TRBD1 (5 bases). Germline V gives CDR1 SEHNR, CDR2 FQNEAQ (reference sequence). The CDR3 runs to 12 residues. V was pared by 6 bases and J by 5 bases, with 10 bases between. Written as DNA, the CDR3 is TGTGCCAGCAGACTAGGGGTTACTGAAGCTTTCTTT. Translated, it gives CASRLGVTEAFF.

This clone appeared a single time. V usage is TRBV2 and J usage is TRBJ1-4; TRBD1 aligns across 7 bases. The CDR3 contains 15 residues. V was pared by 3 bases and J by 5 bases, with 6 bases of the junction left unmatched. CDR1 is SNHLY and CDR2 is FYNNEI in the germline V gene. The CDR3 spells CASSEARGLNEKLFF. The CDR3 nucleotides read TGTGCCAGCAGTGAGGCGAGGGGGCTGAATGAAAAACTGTTTTTT.

As DNA, the CDR3 is TGTGCCAGCAGCTCTGGACAGGGACCAGATACGCAGTATTTT. It codes for CASSSGQGPDTQYF. This chain links TRBV5-6 with TRBJ2-3; the match to TRBD1 covers 8 bases. Germline V gene lookup returns CDR1 SGHDT and CDR2 YYEEEE. J gave up 4 bases and V 3 bases, and 4 bases lay outside the gene matches. This CDR3 region has 14 residues.

The chain combines TRBV11-1 with TRBJ1-4, with 8 nucleotides matching TRBD1. J was trimmed by 0 bases and V by 7 bases; bases with no gene match: 13. This CDR3 has 18 amino acids. The V gene's germline CDR1 is SGHAT and CDR2 FQDESV (reference sequence). The CDR3 is CASNTSGTGAATNEKLFF. The DNA for the CDR3 is TGTGCCAGCAATACCTCCGGGACAGGAGCTGCAACTAATGAAAAACTGTTTTTT.

The chain combines TRBV19 with TRBJ2-7; 9 bases are shared with TRBD1. Trimming at V came to 3 bases and at J to 1 base, leaving 4 bases not matched to a gene. The CDR3 covers 15 residues. Germline assignment: CDR1 LNHDA and CDR2 SQIVND (reference sequence). CDR3 in DNA: TGTGCCAGTAGTATCGGGGGGACAGGGTCCTACGAGCAGTACTTC. Translating it yields CASSIGGTGSYEQYF.

J is TRBJ1-5 and V is TRBV18; no definite D call. V lost 6 bases and J lost 2, with 11 bases in between. The V gene's germline CDR1 is KGHSH and CDR2 LQKENI. The CDR3 runs to 14 residues. The CDR3 sequence is CASSPNRGNQPQHF. As DNA, the CDR3 is TGTGCCAGCTCCCCAAATCGGGGCAATCAGCCCCAGCATTTT.

This clone has only one observation. The chain carries TRBV9 and TRBJ2-2, with D unclear. Trimming cost V 2 bases and J 4 bases, with 12 bases left between them. Germline V gene data show CDR1 as SGDLS and CDR2 as YYNGEE. The CDR3 extends over 15 amino acids. CDR3 nucleotides: TGTGCCAGCAGCGTCAATCTCTTAAGCACCGGGGAGCTGTTTTTT. Protein sequence: CASSVNLLSTGELFF. The variable domain in full, completed from reference TRBV9 and TRBJ2-2, reads DSGVTQTPKHLITATGQRVTLRCSPRSGDLSVYWYQQSLDQGLQFLIQYYNGEERAKGNILERFSAQQFPDLHSELNLSSLELGDSALYFCASSVNLLSTGELFFGEGSRLTVL.